The 13 T cell receptor beta chains reported below all come from one sample, sequenced in a study of response to subunit inactivated influenza vaccine. TCRdb used MiXCR to reprocess the RT-PCR reads, holding one entry per CDR3 protein. The sample records some 500,000 distinct CDR3 sequences, more than 15% being singletons. The sample here was CD4+ T cells sorted from PBMCs, taken approximately 25 months after vaccination. The source is a man aged 50-75 years who received an inactivated influenza vaccine.

Points on this clonotype: A junction boundary mismatches the germline segment, possibly from a read error. V and J are TRBV4-2 and TRBJ2-6, with no clear D. Germline values: CDR1 LGHNA, CDR2 YNFKEQ. This CDR3 has 20 amino acids. For the CDR3, the DNA is TGTGCCAGCAGCCAGACGACCCGCCCAAGGGTGAGCTCTGTGGCCAACGTCCTGACTTTC. Protein sequence: CASSQTTRPRVSSVANVLTF.

The genes are TRBV3-1 and TRBJ1-5, with D unresolved. Germline V gene lookup returns CDR1 LGHDT and CDR2 YNNKEL (reference sequence). The CDR3 contains 15 residues. V lost 0 bases, J lost 0 bases, and 6 bases lay in between. The chain's CDR3 is CASSQEGNSNQPQHF. CDR3 sequence (DNA): TGTGCCAGCAGCCAAGAAGGGAATAGCAATCAGCCCCAGCATTTT.

This clonotype was seen only a few times. This chain joins TRBV5-1 and TRBJ2-5; maybe TRBD2 (6 bases). This CDR3 has 16 residues. The V and J ends lost 2 bases and 4 bases respectively, with 18 bases between them. Germline V CDR1 and CDR2: SGHRS, YFSETQ. The CDR3 coding sequence is TGCGCCAGCAGCTTATCCCCGGGAGTTCCAGGAGAGACCCAGTACTTC. As protein: CASSLSPGVPGETQYF.

This clonotype was detected many times. J is TRBJ1-5 and V is TRBV20-1; no reliable D call. The ends were cut back, 1 base at V and 0 bases at J, with 7 bases in the middle. The length of the CDR3 is 14 residues. In germline, CDR1 is DFQATT, CDR2 SNEGSKA (reference sequence). DNA for the CDR3: TGCAGTGCTAGAGGTCCCTTTAGCAATCAGCCCCAGCATTTT. Protein sequence: CSARGPFSNQPQHF.

This chain joins TRBV4-3 and TRBJ2-7, with unresolved D. CDR1 is LGHNA and CDR2 is YSLEER in the germline V gene. The CDR3 extends over 14 amino acids. Trimming took off 3 bases at V and 1 base at J, with 10 bases between the two ends. The CDR3 loop reads CASSQAGLSYEQYF. The CDR3 DNA reads as TGCGCCAGCAGCCAGGCCGGGTTATCCTACGAGCAGTACTTC.

The V gene is TRBV7-2, the J gene TRBJ2-5; D call uncertain. V lost 5 bases and J 6 bases, leaving 16 bases between the germline ends. This CDR3 spans 14 amino acids. The V gene's germline CDR1 is SGHTA and CDR2 FQGNSA. CDR3 loop: CASSPSPASKTQYF. CDR3 sequence (DNA): TGTGCCAGCAGCCCCTCCCCGGCCTCGAAGACCCAGTACTTC.

This clonotype was seen a few times. The V gene is TRBV5-5, the J gene TRBJ1-4; D uncertain. The V end was cut by 3 bases, the J end by 11 bases, with 14 bases between. Per germline, CDR1 SGHKS and CDR2 YYEKEE (reference sequence). The CDR3 consists of 13 residues. The CDR3: CASSSRADEKLFF. In DNA form, the CDR3 reads TGTGCCAGCAGCTCGCGGGCTGACGAGAAACTGTTTTTT. Complete variable domain (other parts from reference TRBV5-5 and TRBJ1-4): DAGVTQSPTHLIKTRGQQVTLRCSPISGHKSVSWYQQVLGQGPQFIFQYYEKEERGRGNFPDRFSARQFPNYSSELNVNALLLGDSALYLCASSSRADEKLFFGSGTQLSVL.

The CDR3 DNA follows: TGCAGTGCTACCCAACGGGCCACGGGGGAAAAACTGTTTTTT. Its protein product is CSATQRATGEKLFF. This sequence joins TRBV20-1 and TRBJ1-4; no clear D. Germline V gene sequence: CDR1 DFQATT, CDR2 SNEGSKA (reference sequence). V shed 4 bases and J shed 8 bases, with 17 bases lying between them. The CDR3 extends over 14 amino acids.

This chain joins TRBV20-1 and TRBJ2-5; D may be TRBD2 (5 bases). Per germline, CDR1 DFQATT and CDR2 SNEGSKA (reference sequence). The CDR3 runs 12 residues. Written as DNA, the CDR3 is TGCAGCCTGGACTCCCGGTGGGAGACCCAGTACTTC. This codes for CSLDSRWETQYF.

The V call is TRBV4-2, the J call TRBJ2-5, with D possibly TRBD2 on 6 matching bases. Between the trimmed V and J ends, which lost 0 bases and 1 base, there was a span of 12 bases. This CDR3 contains 16 residues. CDR1 and CDR2 from the germline V gene are LGHNA and YNFKEQ. The CDR3 bases are TGTGCCAGCAGCCAAGATTACGCGGGGATCCAAGAGACCCAGTACTTC. Its translation is CASSQDYAGIQETQYF.

This chain joins TRBV7-2 and TRBJ1-5; 8 bases agree with TRBD1. The CDR3 consists of 15 residues. V lost 4 bases to trimming and J lost 3 bases; unmatched junction nucleotides: 5. Germline V gene lookup returns CDR1 SGHTA and CDR2 FQGNSA. Here the CDR3 reads CASSSGQGYNQPQHF. Written as DNA, the CDR3 is TGTGCCAGCAGCTCCGGACAGGGCTACAATCAGCCCCAGCATTTT. Full variable domain (outside the CDR3, taken from reference TRBV7-2 and TRBJ1-5): GAGVSQSPSNKVTEKGKDVELRCDPISGHTALYWYRQSLGQGLEFLIYFQGNSAPDKSGLPSDRFSAERTGGSVSTLTIQRTQQEDSAVYLCASSSGQGYNQPQHFGDGTRLSIL.

This clonotype was recorded at least ten times. The V gene is TRBV20-1, the J gene TRBJ1-5, with no clear D. Trimming shortened V by 1 base and J by 7 bases, and 17 bases separated the two germline ends. This CDR3 region has 15 residues. CDR1 and CDR2 (germline): DFQATT, SNEGSKA (reference sequence). The CDR3 spells CSARVGPSIGQPQHF. In DNA, the CDR3 is TGCAGTGCTAGAGTTGGCCCCAGTATTGGCCAGCCCCAGCATTTT.

There are many counts of this clonotype. This chain uses TRBV29-1 with TRBJ2-2; D remains unclear. The CDR3 runs to 13 residues. Trimming removed 3 bases from V and 2 bases from J, with 7 bases in between. Germline lookup yields CDR1 SQVTM and CDR2 ANQGSEA. The CDR3 loop reads CSVDPSNTGELFF. CDR3 DNA: TGCAGCGTTGACCCCAGTAACACCGGGGAGCTGTTTTTT.